Below, one T cell receptor (beta chain) is given with its context. The antigen is unknown. This record comes from a study of identical twins. Points from the study as a whole: Invariant T cells like MAIT and iNKT could partly confound the zero-insertion analyses.

All donors were healthy Caucasians. Germline values: CDR1 SGHTA, CDR2 FQGNSA. The V and J ends lost 5 bases and 5 bases respectively, with 18 bases between them. The CDR3 totals 15 residues. TCRdb itself ran the 5' RACE reads through MiXCR, one entry per CDR3 protein. The data show about 730,000 distinct CDR3 sequences, with 21% seen just once and around 4.5% held by the top ten. The data were also submitted as part of a second study, on T cells expressing NK-cell markers. That investigation notes: Researchers got TCR beta repertoires out of sorted CD3+CD56+NKG2C+, CD3+CD56+NKG2C- and CD3+CD56-NKG2C+ T cells. Dominant NKG2C+ clonotypes were found to form about 1.0-8% of CD8+ T cells in several donors.

The clonotype was recovered from a woman under 30 in good health. The chain links TRBV7-2 to TRBJ2-5; D is unresolved. The sequencing sample was made of PBMCs. The CDR3 spells CASSTALLSSETQYF. The CDR3 coding sequence is TGTGCCAGCAGCACAGCGTTATTGTCGTCGGAGACCCAGTACTTC.